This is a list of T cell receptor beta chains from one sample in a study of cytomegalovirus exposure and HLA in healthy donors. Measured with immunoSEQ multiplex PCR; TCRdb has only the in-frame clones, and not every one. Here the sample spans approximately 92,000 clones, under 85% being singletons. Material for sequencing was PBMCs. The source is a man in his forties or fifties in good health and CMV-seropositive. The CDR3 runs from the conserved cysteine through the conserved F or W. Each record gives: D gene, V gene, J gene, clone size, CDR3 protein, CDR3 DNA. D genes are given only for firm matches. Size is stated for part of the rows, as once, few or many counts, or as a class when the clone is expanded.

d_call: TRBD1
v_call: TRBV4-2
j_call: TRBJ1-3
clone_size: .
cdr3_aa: CASSQQTGTAGNTIYF
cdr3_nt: TGTGCCAGCAGCCAACAAACCGGGACAGCCGGAAACACCATATATTTT

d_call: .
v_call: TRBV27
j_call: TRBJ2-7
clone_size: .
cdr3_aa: CASRSGGGEQYF
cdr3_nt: TGTGCCAGCAGATCAGGGGGAGGCGAGCAGTACTTC

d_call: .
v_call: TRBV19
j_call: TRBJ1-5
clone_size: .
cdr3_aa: CASRSRGNQPQHF
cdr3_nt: TGTGCCAGTCGGTCCCGGGGCAATCAGCCCCAGCATTTT

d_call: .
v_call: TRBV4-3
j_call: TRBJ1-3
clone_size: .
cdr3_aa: CASSRHGPGGLYSGNTIYF
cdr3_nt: TGCGCCAGCAGCCGACACGGGCCGGGGGGGCTGTACTCTGGAAACACCATATATTTT

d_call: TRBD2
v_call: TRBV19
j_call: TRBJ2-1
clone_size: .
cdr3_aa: CASSAGTSGGLSYNEQFF
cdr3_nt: TGTGCCAGTAGTGCCGGGACTAGCGGGGGCCTCTCCTACAATGAGCAGTTCTTC

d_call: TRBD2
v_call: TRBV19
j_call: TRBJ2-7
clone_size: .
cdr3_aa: CASSIPLAGLYEQYF
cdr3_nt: TGTGCCAGTAGTATCCCACTAGCGGGGCTCTACGAGCAGTACTTC

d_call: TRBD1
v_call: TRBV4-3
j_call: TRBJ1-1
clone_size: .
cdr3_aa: CASSSRQGSFTEAFF
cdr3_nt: TGCGCCAGCAGCAGCCGACAGGGGAGTTTCACTGAAGCTTTCTTT

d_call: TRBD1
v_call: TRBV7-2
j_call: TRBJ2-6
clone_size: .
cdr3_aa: CASKEGASGANVLTF
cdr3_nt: TGTGCCAGCAAAGAGGGGGCCTCTGGGGCCAACGTCCTGACTTTC

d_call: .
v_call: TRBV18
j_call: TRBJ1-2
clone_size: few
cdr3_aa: CASSPGAPNYGYTF
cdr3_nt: TGTGCCAGCTCACCAGGGGCGCCTAACTATGGCTACACCTTC

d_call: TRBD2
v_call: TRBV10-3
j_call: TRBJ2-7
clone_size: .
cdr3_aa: CAISGLAGSLEQYF
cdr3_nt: TGTGCCATCAGTGGCCTAGCGGGGAGTCTCGAGCAGTACTTC

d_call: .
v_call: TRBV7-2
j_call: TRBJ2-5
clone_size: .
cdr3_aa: CASSLVPGLRETQYF
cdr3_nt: TGTGCCAGCAGCTTAGTACCGGGACTGAGGGAGACCCAGTACTTC

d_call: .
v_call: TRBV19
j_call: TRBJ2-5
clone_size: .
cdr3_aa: CASSRELQETQYF
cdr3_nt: TGTGCCAGTAGTCGTGAGCTCCAAGAGACCCAGTACTTC

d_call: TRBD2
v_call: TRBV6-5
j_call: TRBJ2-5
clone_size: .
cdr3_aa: CASSYGRLAVGETQYF
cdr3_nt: TGTGCCAGCAGTTACGGGAGGCTAGCGGTGGGGGAGACCCAGTACTTC

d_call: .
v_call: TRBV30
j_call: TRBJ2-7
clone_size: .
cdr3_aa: CAWSVAGQPNYEQYF
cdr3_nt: TGTGCCTGGAGTGTAGCAGGGCAGCCCAACTACGAGCAGTACTTC

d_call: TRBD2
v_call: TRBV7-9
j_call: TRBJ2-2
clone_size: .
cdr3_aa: CASSLNGGSGGYTGELFF
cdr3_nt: TGTGCCAGCAGCTTAAACGGTGGTAGCGGGGGGTACACCGGGGAGCTGTTTTTT

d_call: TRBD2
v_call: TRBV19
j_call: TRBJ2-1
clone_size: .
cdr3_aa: CASRSVTGLGYNEQFF
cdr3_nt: TGTGCCAGTAGATCCGTAACCGGACTAGGGTACAATGAGCAGTTCTTC

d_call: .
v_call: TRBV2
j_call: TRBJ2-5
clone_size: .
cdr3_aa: CASMTRPQETQYF
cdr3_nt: TGTGCCAGCATGACGCGGCCGCAAGAGACCCAGTACTTC

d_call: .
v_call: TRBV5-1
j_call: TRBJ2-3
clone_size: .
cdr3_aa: CASSVTSYDTQYF
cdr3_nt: TGCGCCAGCAGCGTAACTAGTTATGATACGCAGTATTTT

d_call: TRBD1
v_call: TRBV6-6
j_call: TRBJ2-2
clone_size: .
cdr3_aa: CASRDPGQGTGELFF
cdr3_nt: TGTGCCAGCAGAGATCCGGGACAGGGGACCGGGGAGCTGTTTTTT

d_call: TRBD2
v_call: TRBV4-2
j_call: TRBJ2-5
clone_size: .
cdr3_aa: CASSQGETGGQETQYF
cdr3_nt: TGTGCCAGCAGCCAAGGGGAGACGGGGGGCCAAGAGACCCAGTACTTC

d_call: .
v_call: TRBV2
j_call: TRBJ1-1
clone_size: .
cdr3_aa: CASTGGTEAFF
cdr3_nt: TGTGCCAGCACGGGAGGCACTGAAGCTTTCTTT

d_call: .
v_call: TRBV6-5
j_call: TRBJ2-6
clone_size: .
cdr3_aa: CASTPLSGANVLTF
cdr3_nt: TGTGCCAGCACCCCACTTAGTGGGGCCAACGTCCTGACTTTC

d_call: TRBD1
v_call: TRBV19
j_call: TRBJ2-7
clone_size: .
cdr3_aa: CASRLDRAGEQYF
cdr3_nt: TGTGCCAGTAGACTGGACAGGGCGGGCGAGCAGTACTTC

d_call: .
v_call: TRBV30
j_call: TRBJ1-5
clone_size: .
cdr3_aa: CAWSGLGGNQPQHF
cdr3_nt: TGTGCCTGGAGTGGGCTCGGGGGGAATCAGCCCCAGCATTTT

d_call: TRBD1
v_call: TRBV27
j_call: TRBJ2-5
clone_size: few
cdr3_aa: CASSKGTGGAETQYF
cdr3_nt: TGTGCCAGCAGTAAGGGGACAGGGGGAGCGGAGACCCAGTACTTC

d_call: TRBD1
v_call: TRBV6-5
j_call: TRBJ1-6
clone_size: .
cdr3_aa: CASSDRGGNSPLHF
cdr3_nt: TGTGCCAGCAGTGACAGGGGTGGCAATTCACCCCTCCACTTT

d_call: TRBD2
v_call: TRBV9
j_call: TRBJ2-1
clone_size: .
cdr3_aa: CASSPTGGHTYNEQFF
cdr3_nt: TGTGCCAGCAGCCCAACGGGGGGGCACACCTACAATGAGCAGTTCTTC

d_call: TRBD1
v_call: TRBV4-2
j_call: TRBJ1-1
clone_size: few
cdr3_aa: CASSQGQREAFF
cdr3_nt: TGTGCCAGCAGCCAGGGACAGCGTGAAGCTTTCTTT

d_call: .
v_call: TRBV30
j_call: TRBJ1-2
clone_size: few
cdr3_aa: CAWSVQANYGYTF
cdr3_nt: TGTGCCTGGAGTGTACAAGCTAACTATGGCTACACCTTC

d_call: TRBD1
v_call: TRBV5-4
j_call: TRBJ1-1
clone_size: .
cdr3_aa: CASSISGGGYREAFF
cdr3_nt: TGTGCCAGCAGCATCTCAGGGGGCGGGTATAGGGAAGCTTTCTTT

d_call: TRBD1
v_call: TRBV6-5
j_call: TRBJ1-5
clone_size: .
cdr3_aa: CASSDRVSNQPQHF
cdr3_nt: TGTGCCAGCAGCGACAGGGTTAGCAATCAGCCCCAGCATTTT

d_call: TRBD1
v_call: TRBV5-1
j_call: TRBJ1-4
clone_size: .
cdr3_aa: CASSLARDRDATNEKLFF
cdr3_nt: TGCGCCAGCAGCTTGGCCCGGGACAGAGACGCAACTAATGAAAAACTGTTTTTT

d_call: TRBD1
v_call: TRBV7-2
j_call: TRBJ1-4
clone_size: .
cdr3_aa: CASSLVWTGDNEKLFF
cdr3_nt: TGTGCCAGCAGCTTAGTATGGACAGGGGATAATGAAAAACTGTTTTTT

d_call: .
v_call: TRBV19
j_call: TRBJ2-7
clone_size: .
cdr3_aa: CASSIQATYEQYF
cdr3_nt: TGTGCCAGTAGTATCCAGGCCACCTACGAGCAGTACTTC

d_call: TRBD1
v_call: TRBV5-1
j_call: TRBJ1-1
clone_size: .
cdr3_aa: CASSPGQGIEAFF
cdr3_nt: TGCGCCAGCAGCCCGGGACAGGGAATTGAAGCTTTCTTT

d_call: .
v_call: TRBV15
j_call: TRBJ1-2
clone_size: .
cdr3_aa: CATSRGEVSGYTF
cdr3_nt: TGTGCCACCAGCAGAGGGGAGGTTTCTGGCTACACCTTC

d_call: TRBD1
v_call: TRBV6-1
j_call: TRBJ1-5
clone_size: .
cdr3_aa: CASRQGWQPQHF
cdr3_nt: TGTGCCTCAAGACAGGGCTGGCAGCCCCAGCATTTT

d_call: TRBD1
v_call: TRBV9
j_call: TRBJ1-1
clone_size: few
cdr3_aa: CASSVDDRGLVTEAFF
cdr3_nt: TGTGCCAGCAGCGTAGACGACAGGGGGCTCGTCACTGAAGCTTTCTTT

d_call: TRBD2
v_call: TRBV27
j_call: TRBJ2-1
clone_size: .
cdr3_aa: CASSPLGTSAYNEQFF
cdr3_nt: TGTGCCAGCAGTCCCCTGGGGACTAGCGCCTACAATGAGCAGTTCTTC

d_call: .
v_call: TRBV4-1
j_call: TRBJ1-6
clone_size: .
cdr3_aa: CASSQNYSPLHF
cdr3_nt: TGCGCCAGCAGCCAAAACTATTCACCCCTCCACTTT

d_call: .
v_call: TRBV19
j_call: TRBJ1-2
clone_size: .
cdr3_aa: CASSKIREDNYGYTF
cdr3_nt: TGTGCCAGTAGTAAGATCAGGGAGGATAACTATGGCTACACCTTC

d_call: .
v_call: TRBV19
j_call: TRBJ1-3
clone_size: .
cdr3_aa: CASSMLAQGNTIYF
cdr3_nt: TGTGCCAGTAGTATGTTGGCCCAGGGAAACACCATATATTTT

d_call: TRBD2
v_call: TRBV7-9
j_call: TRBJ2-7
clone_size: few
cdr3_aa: CASSLAGAGGEQYF
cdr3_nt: TGTGCCAGCAGCTTAGCGGGGGCGGGAGGCGAGCAGTACTTC

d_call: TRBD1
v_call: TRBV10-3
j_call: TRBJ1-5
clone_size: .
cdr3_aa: CAISEEGAVGNQPQHF
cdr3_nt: TGTGCCATCAGTGAGGAGGGGGCAGTGGGAAATCAGCCCCAGCATTTT

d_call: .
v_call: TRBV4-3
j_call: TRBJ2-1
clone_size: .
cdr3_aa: CASSPAGDAGNEQFF
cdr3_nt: TGCGCCAGCAGCCCCGCAGGGGATGCAGGCAATGAGCAGTTCTTC

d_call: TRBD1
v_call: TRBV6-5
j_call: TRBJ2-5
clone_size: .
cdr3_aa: CASIGTGLRETQYF
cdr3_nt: TGTGCCAGCATAGGGACAGGGCTGCGGGAGACCCAGTACTTC

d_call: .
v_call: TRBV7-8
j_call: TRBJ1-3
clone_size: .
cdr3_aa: CASSLAHQNTIYF
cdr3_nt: TGTGCCAGCAGCTTAGCGCACCAGAACACCATATATTTT

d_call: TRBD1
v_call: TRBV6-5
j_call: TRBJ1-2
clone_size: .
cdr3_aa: CASTPDRGQGGYTF
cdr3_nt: TGTGCCAGCACCCCGGACAGGGGGCAGGGTGGCTACACCTTC